Below, 24 T cell receptor beta chains from the same sample are listed, as sequenced in a study of blood T cells in healthy people across ages. PCR was performed a second time for about 6 to 12 cycles using a sample-barcoded 5' primer and a J-beta primer mix. TCRdb reprocessed the 5' RACE reads with MiXCR, giving one entry per CDR3 protein. The profile shows about 1.4 million distinct CDR3 sequences, 59% of them singletons. The specimen sequenced was blood. These receptors all stem from a man aged 18 to 30 in good health.

The rearrangement links TRBV20-1 to TRBJ2-4; D ambiguous. Deletions cut 2 bases from V and 13 bases from J, with 12 bases between. Germline assignment: CDR1 DFQATT and CDR2 SNEGSKA (reference sequence). The CDR3 length is 11 residues. CDR3 amino acids: CSARTGYGQYF. As DNA, the CDR3 is TGCAGTGCTAGAACTGGCTACGGGCAGTACTTC.

This chain links TRBV7-2 with TRBJ1-5; D is perhaps TRBD1 (6 bases). CDR1 SGHTA and CDR2 FQGNSA come from the germline V gene. V was shortened by 5 bases and J by 0 bases, with 11 bases between the two germline ends. The CDR3 contains 15 residues. The CDR3 loop reads CASSLRGHSNQPQHF. The DNA of the CDR3 is TGTGCCAGCAGCCTCAGGGGCCATAGCAATCAGCCCCAGCATTTT. Looking up the rest from reference TRBV7-2 and TRBJ1-5 gives the full variable domain: GAGVSQSPSNKVTEKGKDVELRCDPISGHTALYWYRQSLGQGLEFLIYFQGNSAPDKSGLPSDRFSAERTGGSVSTLTIQRTQQEDSAVYLCASSLRGHSNQPQHFGDGTRLSIL.

J is TRBJ2-3 and V is TRBV7-2; 9 bases match TRBD2. Per germline, CDR1 SGHTA and CDR2 FQGNSA. The V and J ends lost 4 bases and 4 bases, in that order; junction bases with no gene match: 12. CDR3 length: 17 residues. As DNA, the CDR3 is TGTGCCAGCAGCTCACCGACCAGCGGGAGGCCGGCAGATACGCAGTATTTT. It yields the protein CASSSPTSGRPADTQYF.

This clonotype was observed a single time. J is TRBJ2-6 and V is TRBV6-6; 11 nucleotides match TRBD1. Per germline, CDR1 MNHNY and CDR2 SVGAGI (reference sequence). Trimming at V came to 10 bases and at J to 2 bases, leaving 10 bases not matched to a gene. This CDR3 spans 17 amino acids. The CDR3 here is CATEGQGARAGANVLTF. The CDR3 nucleotides read TGTGCCACCGAAGGACAGGGGGCGCGAGCTGGGGCCAACGTCCTGACTTTC.

This clonotype was observed once. The chain employs TRBV4-3 and TRBJ2-6; the D gene is possibly TRBD1 (6 bases). Germline CDR1 is LGHNA and CDR2 is YSLEER. This CDR3 is built from 18 residues. Trimming took off 0 bases at V and 0 bases at J, with 12 bases between the two ends. The CDR3 DNA reads as TGCGCCAGCAGCCAAGACAAGCCAGGGGTCTCTGGGGCCAACGTCCTGACTTTC. Its translation is CASSQDKPGVSGANVLTF.

The gene calls are TRBV13 and TRBJ2-3, with 14 nucleotides matching TRBD2. J lost 4 bases, V lost 5 bases, and 5 bases had no gene match. Germline-derived CDR1 and CDR2 are PRHDT and FYEKMQ (reference sequence). The CDR3 sequence is 16 residues long. CDR3 loop: CASSVGLAGASDTQYF. The CDR3 coding sequence is TGTGCCAGCAGCGTGGGACTAGCGGGGGCATCAGATACGCAGTATTTT.

The gene calls are TRBV12-5 and TRBJ1-4, with D possibly matching TRBD1 (5 bases). Germline V lookup: CDR1 LGHNT, CDR2 FRNRAP. Trimming removed 6 bases from V and 7 bases from J, with 15 bases in between. The CDR3 sequence is 14 residues long. The CDR3, as DNA: TGTGCTAGTGGCACACAGGAAAGGGGTGAAAAACTGTTTTTT. It yields the protein CASGTQERGEKLFF.

This chain joins TRBV5-6 and TRBJ2-1; D gene uncertain. The germline V gene encodes CDR1 SGHDT and CDR2 YYEEEE. This CDR3 spans 14 amino acids. V gave up 4 bases and J gave up 1 base, with 9 bases separating them. The CDR3 sequence is CASSPPDSYNEQFF. The DNA of the CDR3 is TGTGCCAGCAGCCCCCCCGATTCCTACAATGAGCAGTTCTTC. Full variable domain (remainder filled in from reference TRBV5-6 and TRBJ2-1): DAGVTQSPTHLIKTRGQQVTLRCSPKSGHDTVSWYQQALGQGPQFIFQYYEEEERQRGNFPDRFSGHQFPNYSSELNVNALLLGDSALYLCASSPPDSYNEQFFGPGTRLTVL.

V and J are TRBV7-9 and TRBJ2-2, with 7 bases aligning to TRBD1. The CDR3 runs to 15 residues. V trimming: 3 bases; J trimming: 4 bases; junction bases outside the gene matches: 5. Germline CDR1 is SEHNR and CDR2 is FQNEAQ (reference sequence). This CDR3 is CASSFTGALTGELFF. Written as DNA, the CDR3 is TGTGCCAGCAGCTTTACAGGGGCCCTCACCGGGGAGCTGTTTTTT.

The chain is built from TRBV4-2 and TRBJ1-5; D unclear. CDR1 and CDR2 (germline): LGHNA, YNFKEQ. The CDR3 covers 15 residues. V was clipped by 1 base and J by 0 bases, with 7 bases between them. CDR3 in DNA: TGTGCCAGCAGCCAAGCAGCGAATAGCAATCAGCCCCAGCATTTT. Translation gives CASSQAANSNQPQHF.

The CDR3 spells CASSHRDRGLADTQYF. DNA for the CDR3: TGTGCCAGCAGCCATCGGGACAGGGGGCTGGCAGATACGCAGTATTTT. This sequence joins TRBV9 and TRBJ2-3; 12 nucleotides match TRBD1. CDR1 and CDR2 from the germline V gene are SGDLS and YYNGEE. V lost 4 bases and J lost 4; bases outside the gene matches: 7. The CDR3 is 16 residues long.

This chain joins TRBV4-2 and TRBJ1-4; D is undetermined. Per the germline V gene, CDR1 is LGHNA and CDR2 is YNFKEQ. V was trimmed by 4 bases and J by 8 bases, leaving 8 bases between them. CDR3 length equals 12 residues. The CDR3 DNA sequence: TGTGCCAGCAGCCCTGAGGAGGAAAAACTGTTTTTT. It is translated as CASSPEEEKLFF.

The chain carries TRBV6-6 and TRBJ2-7, with D unclear. The better agreement between TRBJ2-5 and the DNA end casts doubt on the J call. The CDR3 is made up of 14 amino acids. Germline V gives CDR1 MNHNY, CDR2 SVGAGI (reference sequence). In nucleotides, the CDR3 is TGTGCCAGCAGTTCCGATGCAGCACAAGAGACCCAGTACTTC. Residues: CASSSDAAQETQYF.

V usage is TRBV20-1 and J usage is TRBJ2-3; 9 bases are a match to TRBD1. J gave up 1 base and V 1 base, and 3 bases lay outside the gene matches. In germline, CDR1 is DFQATT, CDR2 SNEGSKA (reference sequence). The CDR3 runs to 15 residues. This CDR3 reads CSARGDREGTDTQYF. Here the CDR3 DNA reads TGCAGTGCTAGAGGGGACAGGGAGGGCACAGATACGCAGTATTTT.

A few counts support this clonotype. This sequence joins TRBV2 and TRBJ2-6; weak D call: TRBD1 (6 bases). Looked up from germline, CDR1 is SNHLY and CDR2 is FYNNEI. The CDR3 is made up of 16 amino acids. V was cut by 10 bases and J by 0 bases, with 16 bases left in between. The CDR3 sequence is CATVSDRHSGANVLTF. The CDR3 coding sequence is TGTGCCACCGTTTCGGACAGACACTCTGGGGCCAACGTCCTGACTTTC.

This clonotype was seen ten or more times. CDR3 sequence (DNA): TGTGCCAGCAGCCTAAGGACACCCGATAATTCACCCCTCCACTTT. This translates into CASSLRTPDNSPLHF. V is TRBV14 and J is TRBJ1-6; TRBD1 is a possible D gene (5 bases). Trimming cost V 4 bases and J 5 bases, with 12 bases left between them. The V gene's germline CDR1 is SGHDN and CDR2 FVKESK. The CDR3 contains 15 residues. The whole variable domain, filled in from reference TRBV14 and TRBJ1-6, reads EAGVTQFPSHSVIEKGQTVTLRCDPISGHDNLYWYRRVMGKEIKFLLHFVKESKQDESGMPNNRFLAERTGGTYSTLKVQPAELEDSGVYFCASSLRTPDNSPLHFGNGTRLTVT.

The chain joins TRBV6-2 or TRBV6-3 to TRBJ1-2; D is unresolved. CDR3 length: 14 amino acids. Trimming shortened V by 6 bases and J by 2 bases, and 13 bases separated the two germline ends. Germline values: CDR1 MNHEY, CDR2 SVGEGT. The CDR3 DNA reads as TGTGCCAGCAGCTACATCACTTTGAACTATGGCTACACCTTC. This translates into CASSYITLNYGYTF.

The chain joins TRBV20-1 to TRBJ2-1; 10 bases are shared with TRBD2. The V segment lost 6 bases and the J segment 9 bases; nucleotides outside the gene matches: 23. Germline V lookup: CDR1 DFQATT, CDR2 SNEGSKA (reference sequence). This CDR3 comprises 18 residues. In DNA, the CDR3 is TGCAGTGCCACGGACCCAGCTAGCGGGAGAAATGGTGGTGGTGAGCAGTTCTTC. This translates into CSATDPASGRNGGGEQFF.

The chain carries TRBV11-2 and TRBJ2-7; 7 bases map to TRBD1. The CDR3 is made up of 15 amino acids. The germline CDR1 and CDR2 sequences are SGHAT and FQNNGV. Germline trimming cut 5 bases from V and 5 bases from J; bases unmatched to any gene: 12. This CDR3 is CASSPMTGWEDEQYF. The CDR3 coding sequence is TGTGCCAGCAGCCCGATGACAGGGTGGGAAGACGAGCAGTACTTC.

In the case of this clonotype: Its ends do not fully match the called genes, so a read error is possible. The chain uses TRBV6-1 and TRBJ2-3, with 8 positions matching TRBD2. Germline CDR1 is MNHNS and CDR2 is SASEGT. This CDR3 is built from 13 residues. This chain's CDR3 is CDSGGLYTDTQYF. CDR3 nucleotide sequence: TGTGACAGCGGGGGACTTTACACAGATACGCAGTATTTT.

Details on this clonotype: One junction end disagrees with the germline gene, perhaps due to a read error. This rearrangement joins TRBV12-3 or TRBV12-4 to TRBJ1-4, with D hard to call. The CDR3 contains 15 residues. CDR3 sequence reads: CASSLVPPGDEKLFF. DNA of the CDR3: TGTGCCAGCAGCTTAGTTCCGCCGGGTGATGAAAAACTGTTTTTT.

This clonotype was counted a few times. The chain links TRBV7-8 to TRBJ2-5; D uncertain. V was trimmed by 5 bases and J by 2 bases, leaving 12 bases between them. The CDR3 is 14 amino acids. Germline CDR1 is SGHVS and CDR2 is FQNEAQ. The CDR3 DNA follows: TGTGCCAGCAGCCCCCTACACGTTCAAGAGACCCAGTACTTC. It specifies CASSPLHVQETQYF.

The chain recombines TRBV7-9 with TRBJ2-4, with 8 bases fitting TRBD2. Gene TRBJ2-5 matches the end of the DNA better, so the J call may be wrong. The germline gives CDR1 SEHNR, CDR2 FQNEAQ (reference sequence). CDR3 length: 17 amino acids. The CDR3 sequence: CASSLRWEREKQETQYF. In DNA, the CDR3 is TGTGCCAGCAGCTTACGATGGGAGCGGGAGAAGCAAGAGACCCAGTACTTC.

This clonotype was detected once. The chain employs TRBV27 and TRBJ2-1; TRBD1 matches 7 bases. Germline-derived CDR1 and CDR2 are MNHEY and SMNVEV (reference sequence). This CDR3 has 15 amino acids. After removal of 3 bases from V and 6 bases from J, the junction contained 8 bases not matched to a gene. The CDR3 nucleotides read TGTGCCAGCAGTTTCGGGACAGAGGGAACCAATGAGCAGTTCTTC. The encoded protein is CASSFGTEGTNEQFF.